The rows below give T cell receptor beta chains drawn from one sample of a study of long-term antiretroviral therapy in people with HIV. Sequenced by immunoSEQ multiplex PCR; TCRdb stores in-frame clones only, minus some. The sample comprises about 25,000 clones, just over 85% of which are singletons, and roughly 15% rests with the top ten. This specimen was unsorted PBMCs, taken 1.2 years after starting antiretroviral therapy. The receptors were sampled from a middle-aged man with HIV. The CDR3 runs from the conserved cysteine through the conserved F or W. D genes are given only for firm matches. Clone size appears in some rows only: once, few, many, or a class for an expanded clone.

D gene,J gene,V gene,clone size,CDR3 protein,CDR3 DNA
.,TRBJ1-1,TRBV15,.,CATERGTNTEAFF,TGTGCCACTGAGCGGGGCACGAACACTGAAGCTTTCTTT
TRBD2,TRBJ2-1,TRBV4-1,.,CATKNGGGREQFF,TGCGCCACCAAGAACGGGGGGGGCCGAGAGCAGTTCTTC
TRBD1,TRBJ1-2,TRBV29-1,once,CSVRQGSYGYTF,TGCAGCGTTCGACAGGGAAGCTATGGCTACACCTTC
.,TRBJ1-5,TRBV19,.,CASYPAGRGSRDQPQHF,TGTGCCAGTTACCCGGCCGGGCGAGGTAGCAGGGATCAGCCCCAGCATTTT
TRBD1,TRBJ1-6,TRBV4-2,.,CASSQGETGRGSPLHF,TGTGCCAGCAGCCAAGGGGAGACAGGGAGAGGTTCACCCCTCCACTTT
.,TRBJ2-2,TRBV28,once,CASSLPRGNTGELFF,TGTGCCAGCAGTTTACCCAGGGGAAACACCGGGGAGCTGTTTTTT
TRBD1,TRBJ1-4,TRBV5-5,.,CASSLYRQGANEKLFF,TGTGCCAGCAGCCTATACCGACAGGGAGCTAATGAAAAACTGTTTTTT
TRBD2,TRBJ2-2,TRBV4-3,.,CASSPGLAGINTGELFF,TGCGCCAGCAGCCCCGGACTAGCGGGGATAAACACCGGGGAGCTGTTTTTT
TRBD1,TRBJ2-2,TRBV5-1,.,CASSLNPGQLTGELFF,TGCGCCAGCAGCCTTAATCCGGGACAGCTTACCGGGGAGCTGTTTTTT
TRBD2,TRBJ2-5,TRBV5-1,.,CASSSSSLRTSGKETQYF,TGCGCCAGCAGCTCCTCCTCGCTTCGGACTAGCGGAAAAGAGACCCAGTACTTC
.,TRBJ1-5,TRBV6-1,.,CASSDPQRNQPQHF,TGTGCTAGCAGTGACCCCCAGAGAAATCAGCCCCAGCATTTT
.,TRBJ1-2,TRBV27,.,CASSLGADYYGYTF,TGTGCCAGCAGTTTAGGGGCGGATTACTATGGCTACACCTTC
.,TRBJ2-7,TRBV6-4,.,CGQYEQYF,TGTGGACAGTACGAGCAGTACTTC
TRBD1,TRBJ2-7,TRBV7-8,.,CASSPRDSQCYF,TGTGCCAGCTCCCCAAGGGACAGCCAATGCTACTTC
.,TRBJ2-1,TRBV6-5,few,CASSYSGVNEQFF,TGTGCCAGCAGTTACTCGGGCGTGAATGAGCAGTTCTTC
.,TRBJ2-1,TRBV7-2,.,CASSLKREAEQFF,TGTGCCAGCAGCTTAAAACGTGAGGCTGAGCAGTTCTTC
.,TRBJ2-1,TRBV4-1,.,CASSQDLNGVPYNEQFF,TGCGCCAGCAGCCAAGATCTGAACGGGGTACCCTACAATGAGCAGTTCTTC
.,TRBJ2-2,TRBV19,.,CASSIEGVSLANTGELFF,TGTGCCAGTAGTATAGAAGGCGTCAGCCTCGCGAACACCGGGGAGCTGTTTTTT
.,TRBJ1-1,TRBV6-4,once,CASSERLNTEAFF,TGTGCCAGCAGTGAGAGACTGAACACTGAAGCTTTCTTT
.,TRBJ2-7,TRBV5-1,few,CASSLEDYEQYF,TGCGCCAGCAGCTTGGAGGACTACGAGCAGTACTTC
.,TRBJ1-1,TRBV5-1,.,CASSWTDYKNTEAFF,TGCGCCAGCAGCTGGACAGATTATAAGAACACTGAAGCTTTCTTT
.,TRBJ2-2,TRBV9,.,CASSVVSSGELFF,TGTGCCAGCAGCGTAGTCAGTTCCGGGGAGCTGTTTTTT
.,TRBJ2-6,TRBV6-6,once,CASGREGRGGANVLTF,TGTGCCAGCGGAAGAGAGGGGAGAGGGGGGGCCAACGTCCTGACTTTC
.,TRBJ1-1,TRBV5-4,.,CASSLAGALNTEAFF,TGTGCCAGCAGCTTGGCAGGGGCCTTGAACACTGAAGCTTTCTTT
.,TRBJ1-1,TRBV25-1,.,CASNKDSRSEAFF,TGTGCCAGCAATAAGGACAGCCGATCTGAAGCTTTCTTT
TRBD1,TRBJ1-2,TRBV4-1,.,CASSQEREGGAGYTF,TGCGCCAGCAGCCAAGAGAGAGAAGGGGGCGCAGGCTACACCTTC
.,TRBJ2-7,TRBV4-3,.,CASSQDRTGREQYF,TGCGCCAGCAGCCAAGATCGGACGGGGCGCGAGCAGTACTTC
TRBD1,TRBJ1-2,TRBV7-9,.,CASRGQGAEGDYGYTF,TGTGCCAGCAGAGGACAGGGGGCAGAGGGCGACTATGGCTACACCTTC
.,TRBJ2-7,TRBV28,.,CASSSRRRDRDRPAYEQYF,TGTGCCAGCAGTTCTCGACGGAGGGACCGGGACAGACCTGCCTACGAGCAGTACTTC
.,TRBJ2-2,TRBV28,once,CASSLEGANTGELFF,TGTGCCAGCAGTTTAGAGGGGGCGAACACCGGGGAGCTGTTTTTT
.,TRBJ1-1,TRBV5-1,.,CASSSGGKNTEAFF,TGCGCCAGCAGCTCCGGAGGGAAGAACACTGAAGCTTTCTTT
.,TRBJ1-2,TRBV28,.,CASSLDQVKRGYTF,TGTGCCAGCAGTTTGGATCAAGTTAAGCGTGGCTACACCTTC
TRBD2,TRBJ2-3,TRBV6-5,.,CASSYPGGPIDTQYF,TGTGCCAGCAGTTACCCGGGGGGGCCGATAGATACGCAGTATTTT
.,TRBJ1-1,TRBV29-1,.,CSVEDRGRLGRNTEAFF,TGCAGCGTTGAAGATCGGGGCCGACTCGGGAGGAACACTGAAGCTTTCTTT
.,TRBJ1-2,TRBV28,.,CASTPGGYGYTF,TGTGCCAGCACCCCCGGGGGCTATGGCTACACCTTC
TRBD1,TRBJ1-1,TRBV9,.,CASSALQGANTEAFF,TGTGCCAGCAGCGCCCTACAGGGGGCTAACACTGAAGCTTTCTTT
.,TRBJ1-6,TRBV5-1,.,CASRDRGAGALNSPLHF,TGCGCCAGCAGGGACCGGGGGGCAGGGGCTCTAAATTCACCCCTCCACTTT
.,TRBJ1-2,TRBV5-1,.,CASSPGGQGGVGYTF,TGCGCCAGCAGCCCTGGTGGCCAGGGAGGCGTCGGCTACACCTTC
.,TRBJ1-2,TRBV5-4,.,CASSFGKNYGYTF,TGTGCCAGCAGCTTTGGCAAGAACTATGGCTACACCTTC
.,TRBJ2-2,TRBV4-2,.,CASSQTWDGAGELFF,TGTGCCAGCAGCCAAACCTGGGACGGGGCCGGGGAGCTGTTTTTT
TRBD1,TRBJ2-7,TRBV9,.,CASSPYGTGVDEQYF,TGTGCCAGCAGCCCATACGGGACAGGGGTAGACGAGCAGTACTTC
.,TRBJ1-1,TRBV6-5,.,CASSYSPDWGTEAFF,TGTGCCAGCAGTTACTCGCCCGACTGGGGCACTGAAGCTTTCTTT
.,TRBJ2-7,TRBV2,.,CASRPGPRYEQYF,TGTGCCAGCAGGCCGGGCCCACGGTACGAGCAGTACTTC
.,TRBJ1-5,TRBV5-1,.,CASSLARVQARLYHPSYSNQPQHF,TGCGCCAGCAGCTTGGCCCGGGTACAAGCACGACTATACCATCCCTCATATAGCAATCAGCCCCAGCATTTT
TRBD1,TRBJ1-1,TRBV9,.,CASSVGSRGDTEAFF,TGTGCCAGCAGCGTAGGTTCCAGGGGGGACACTGAAGCTTTCTTT
.,TRBJ1-2,TRBV7-9,.,CASTGEVRMGYTF,TGTGCCAGCACAGGGGAGGTACGAATGGGCTACACCTTC
.,TRBJ1-2,TRBV19,.,CASRPTPAGSYGYTF,TGTGCCAGTAGACCAACCCCGGCAGGGAGCTATGGCTACACCTTC